This T cell receptor beta chain was sequenced during a study of blood T cells in healthy people across ages. The CDR3 is 15 residues long. V was shortened by 2 bases and J by 5 bases, with 15 bases between the two germline ends. Germline values: CDR1 ENHRY, CDR2 SYGVKD. General study results and limits: PBMCs were not sorted, which prevented a conclusive comparison of naive versus antigen-experienced cells.

PCR was performed a second time for roughly 7 to 11 cycles using a sample-barcoded 5' primer and a J-beta primer mix. TCRdb fed the 5' RACE reads into MiXCR, producing one record per CDR3 protein. Seen here are about 970,000 distinct CDR3 sequences, roughly 51% observed once, and the top ten hold 20% to 25%. A note on this clonotype: Its antigen is undetermined.

The chain employs TRBV10-3 and TRBJ1-1, with D perhaps matching TRBD1 (6 bases). Material: blood. The TCR was taken from a woman aged 60 to 75 in good health. The CDR3 DNA sequence: TGTGCCATCAGTGAGGGTGGCAGGGGAAGAACTGAAGCTTTCTTT. It encodes CAISEGGRGRTEAFF.